In this sample, the clone carrying this TCR beta chain turned up a few times. The CDR3 has 16 residues. V lost 3 bases and J lost 5; bases outside the gene matches: 8. The V gene's germline CDR1 is LNHDA and CDR2 SQIVND (reference sequence). The sample comes from a study of cytomegalovirus exposure and HLA in healthy donors. The PCR used 60 Vbeta and 13 Jbeta primers. The data were produced by immunoSEQ multiplex PCR, yet TCRdb's version contains in-frame clones alone and is incomplete. In the table there are some 82,000 clones, 70% to 85% of which are singletons. Sequencing was carried out using PBMCs. V and J are TRBV19 and TRBJ2-5; TRBD2 matches 11 bases. This sequence was found in a woman in her forties or fifties in good health and CMV-seronegative. The CDR3 DNA follows: TGTGCCAGTAGTATCTCCCTAGCGGGAGGTGGGGAGACCCAGTACTTC. It is translated as CASSISLAGGGETQYF.